One sample yielded the 21 T cell receptor beta chains listed below, sequenced in a study of blood T cell repertoires in COVID-19. TCRdb keeps only in-frame clones here, not all; method: immunoSEQ multiplex PCR. The sample lists some 78,000 clones; around 90% were seen once. Sequencing input: peripheral blood. All receptors come from a woman of 80 years or more with active or convalescent COVID-19.

This chain uses TRBV7-2 with TRBJ1-2, with 11 bases fitting TRBD1. The CDR3 loop spans 16 amino acids. V lost 0 bases and J lost 8; bases outside the gene matches: 8. Germline loops: CDR1 SGHTA, CDR2 FQGNSA. The CDR3 DNA follows: TGTGCCAGCAGCTTAGCCCTTGGGACAGGGGGTGCGGGCTACACCTTC. Its protein product is CASSLALGTGGAGYTF.

V is TRBV28 and J is TRBJ1-1; D is undetermined. Germline V gene lookup returns CDR1 MDHEN and CDR2 SYDVKM. The CDR3 totals 15 residues. Trimming took 8 bases from V and 0 from J, leaving 16 bases between them. The CDR3 protein is CASLGVVQLNTEAFF. In nucleotides, the CDR3 is TGTGCCAGCCTCGGGGTAGTGCAACTGAACACTGAAGCTTTCTTT.

CDR3 protein: CASSKDVSGGGSTDTQYF. The DNA of the CDR3 is TGTGCCAGCAGCAAAGATGTAAGTGGCGGGGGAAGCACAGATACGCAGTATTTT. This chain links TRBV21-1 with TRBJ2-3; TRBD2, the D gene given by the table, was not confirmed from the DNA. TRBV21-1 has pseudogene status. The CDR3 is made up of 18 amino acids.

The chain carries TRBV11-2 and TRBJ2-4; possibly TRBD2 for D (6 bases). Trimming stripped 1 base from V and 0 bases from J, with 16 bases between. The length of the CDR3 is 18 residues. In germline, CDR1 is SGHAT, CDR2 FQNNGV. The DNA for the CDR3 is TGTGCCAGCAGCTTAGGCGGGATTTTGACCTTAGCCAAAAACATTCAGTACTTC. Translation: CASSLGGILTLAKNIQYF.

V and J are TRBV28 and TRBJ1-2; TRBD1 might be the D (5 bases). Germline V CDR1 and CDR2: MDHEN, SYDVKM. Trimming took off 4 bases at V and 6 bases at J, with 18 bases between the two ends. CDR3 length: 15 amino acids. CDR3 residues: CASSSPREGLDGYTF. The DNA of the CDR3 is TGTGCCAGCAGTTCCCCCAGGGAGGGTTTGGATGGCTACACCTTC.

V usage is TRBV3-1 (or the pseudogene TRBV3-2) and J usage is TRBJ2-2; maybe TRBD1 (5 bases). Trimming cost V 2 bases and J 6 bases, with 16 bases left between them. This CDR3 has 16 amino acids. CDR1 is LGHDT and CDR2 is YNNKEL in the germline V gene (reference sequence). This chain's CDR3 is CASSQSPGLKAGELFF. The CDR3 nucleotides are TGTGCCAGCAGCCAATCGCCAGGGTTGAAAGCCGGGGAGCTGTTTTTT.

The V gene is TRBV6-6, the J gene TRBJ1-5; D not resolved. V lost 2 bases and J 3 bases, leaving 8 bases between the germline ends. CDR1 MNHNY and CDR2 SVGAGI come from the germline V gene (reference sequence). The CDR3 has 14 amino acids. The CDR3 is CASSYPGDNQPQHF. The CDR3 DNA reads TGTGCCAGCAGTTACCCCGGGGACAATCAGCCCCAGCATTTT.

The J gene is TRBJ2-7, the V gene TRBV7-6; the match to TRBD1 covers 8 bases. CDR3 length: 13 amino acids. J gave up 6 bases and V 0 bases, and 1 base lay outside the gene matches. Germline CDR1 reads SGHVS; CDR2 reads FNYEAQ. In DNA, the CDR3 is TGTGCCAGCAGCTTAGCCGACAGGGGCGAGCAGTACTTC. It yields the protein CASSLADRGEQYF.

The V call is TRBV11-2, the J call TRBJ1-6, with 7 positions matching TRBD1. The CDR3 is 15 amino acids. The ends lost 5 bases at V and 8 bases at J; junction bases unmatched: 9. CDR1 and CDR2 from the germline V gene are SGHAT and FQNNGV. The CDR3 nucleotides read TGTGCCAGCAGCCGCAGGGGGTCTGGTGATTCACCCCTCCACTTT. It is translated as CASSRRGSGDSPLHF.

V usage is TRBV27 and J usage is TRBJ1-4, with D perhaps matching TRBD1 (6 bases). Trimming pared 5 bases from V and 7 bases from J, leaving 17 bases between. From germline, CDR1 is MNHEY and CDR2 SMNVEV (reference sequence). CDR3 length: 15 amino acids. The CDR3 spells CASSRQTGSGEKLFF. As DNA, the CDR3 is TGTGCCAGCAGTCGACAAACAGGGTCTGGTGAAAAACTGTTTTTT.

The chain carries TRBV5-1 and TRBJ1-2; 7 nucleotides align to TRBD1. The CDR3 length is 14 residues. CDR1 and CDR2 (germline): SGHRS, YFSETQ. V lost 4 bases to trimming and J lost 3 bases; unmatched junction nucleotides: 6. Here the CDR3 reads CASSLTTGDYGYTF. The CDR3, as DNA: TGCGCCAGCAGCCTAACAACAGGGGACTATGGCTACACCTTC.

V gene TRBV5-6 combines with J gene TRBJ1-2; 8 positions agree with TRBD1. With V trimmed by 0 bases and J by 0 bases, 4 bases remained unmatched. The V gene's germline CDR1 is SGHDT and CDR2 YYEEEE. The CDR3 spans 16 residues. The CDR3 DNA reads TGTGCCAGCAGCTTGGGTTCGGGACAGGCTAACTATGGCTACACCTTC. Translated, it gives CASSLGSGQANYGYTF.

The chain carries TRBV11-2 and TRBJ1-2; TRBD1 matches at 8 bases. Germline CDR1 and CDR2: SGHAT and FQNNGV. The CDR3 length is 18 residues. J gave up 2 bases and V 5 bases, and 16 bases lay outside the gene matches. In DNA form, the CDR3 reads TGTGCCAGCAGCCTCACCGGGGACAGGTGGGGGGGCAACTATGGCTACACCTTC. Translating gives CASSLTGDRWGGNYGYTF.

The chain carries TRBV7-6 and TRBJ1-3; TRBD1 matches 10 bases. Trimming took 2 bases from V and 2 from J; bases not matched to a gene: 9. The CDR3 length is 18 residues. CDR1 SGHVS and CDR2 FNYEAQ come from the germline V gene. CDR3 in amino acids: CASSLKFRQGAAGNTIYF. CDR3 nucleotide sequence: TGTGCCAGCAGCTTAAAATTTAGACAGGGGGCTGCTGGAAACACCATATATTTT.

This chain connects TRBV5-6 to TRBJ2-7, with TRBD1 matching over 9 bases. This CDR3 spans 15 amino acids. Germline assignment: CDR1 SGHDT and CDR2 YYEEEE. The ends lost 4 bases at V and 4 bases at J; junction bases unmatched: 9. The chain's CDR3 is CASSTNPGQGYEQYF. As DNA, the CDR3 is TGTGCCAGCAGCACCAACCCGGGACAGGGATACGAGCAGTACTTC.

J is TRBJ1-1 and V is TRBV2; D not resolved. Trimming left V 5 bases short and J 4 bases short, with 14 bases between. Looked up from germline, CDR1 is SNHLY and CDR2 is FYNNEI. The CDR3 extends over 14 amino acids. The CDR3 region has the DNA TGTGCCAGCAGTAATCAGGTAGGAAGCACTGAAGCTTTCTTT. This encodes CASSNQVGSTEAFF.

J is TRBJ1-3 and V is TRBV9, with a weak D call TRBD1 (5 bases). The CDR3 extends over 17 amino acids. The V end was cut by 0 bases, the J end by 2 bases, with 15 bases between. Germline lookup yields CDR1 SGDLS and CDR2 YYNGEE. The CDR3, as DNA: TGTGCCAGCAGCGTAGAACTCATGCGGACAACTGGAAACACCATATATTTT. Translation: CASSVELMRTTGNTIYF.

The chain is built from TRBV7-9 and TRBJ2-5; TRBD2 matches 12 bases. The CDR3 is made up of 15 amino acids. Germline CDR1 reads SEHNR; CDR2 reads FQNEAQ (reference sequence). The trim removed 5 bases at V and 7 bases at J, leaving 8 bases unmatched. The chain's CDR3 is CASSQTSGSGGTQYF. The CDR3 region has the DNA TGTGCCAGCAGCCAGACTAGCGGGAGTGGTGGGACCCAGTACTTC.

The V gene is TRBV12-3 or TRBV12-4, the J gene TRBJ1-1; D is ambiguous. The ends were cut back, 3 bases at V and 8 bases at J, with 13 bases in the middle. The CDR3 spans 13 residues. The CDR3 DNA reads TGTGCCAGCAGTTTTAGTGCCTGGAGGGAAGCTTTCTTT. It yields the protein CASSFSAWREAFF.

The V call is TRBV4-1, the J call TRBJ1-2; 12 bases are shared with TRBD1. The CDR3 contains 16 residues. J gave up 4 bases and V 5 bases, and 8 bases lay outside the gene matches. Germline V gives CDR1 MGHRA, CDR2 YSYEKL. The CDR3 nucleotides are TGCGCCAGCAGCATGCTTGGGACAGGGGGCTTCTATGGCTACACCTTC. This encodes CASSMLGTGGFYGYTF.

V gene TRBV6-2 or TRBV6-3 combines with J gene TRBJ1-5, with 9 bases identical to TRBD1. The CDR3 totals 16 residues. The germline CDR1 and CDR2 sequences are MNHEY and SVGEGT. The trim removed 2 bases at V and 5 bases at J, leaving 7 bases unmatched. CDR3 in amino acids: CASSYQTGGDHQPQHF. CDR3 bases: TGTGCCAGCAGTTACCAGACAGGGGGAGATCATCAGCCCCAGCATTTT.